This T cell receptor beta chain was sequenced during a study of blood T cell repertoires in COVID-19. TCRdb's table, derived via immunoSEQ multiplex PCR, lists solely in-frame clones and lacks some. The table records roughly 230,000 clones, around 82% of them present only once. Germline CDR1 and CDR2: GTSNPN and SVGIG (reference sequence). V was cut by 0 bases and J by 0 bases, with 12 bases left in between. CDR3 length equals 15 residues. The TCR originated in a man aged 45-65 years with active or convalescent COVID-19. Source material: peripheral blood. J is TRBJ2-7 and V is TRBV30; perhaps TRBD2 as D (5 bases). The DNA for the CDR3 is TGTGCCTGGAGTGTACTGGGAGACGGCTCCTACGAGCAGTACTTC. It encodes CAWSVLGDGSYEQYF.